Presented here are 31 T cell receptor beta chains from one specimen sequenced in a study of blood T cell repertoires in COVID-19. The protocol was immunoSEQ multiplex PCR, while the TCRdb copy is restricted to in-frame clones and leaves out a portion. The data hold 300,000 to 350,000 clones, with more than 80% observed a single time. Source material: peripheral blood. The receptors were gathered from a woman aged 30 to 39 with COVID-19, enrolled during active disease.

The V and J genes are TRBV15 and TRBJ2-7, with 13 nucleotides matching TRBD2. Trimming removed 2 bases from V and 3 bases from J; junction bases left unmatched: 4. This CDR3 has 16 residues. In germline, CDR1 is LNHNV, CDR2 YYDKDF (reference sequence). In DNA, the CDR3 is TGTGCCACCAGCAGATCTAGGACTAGCGGGAGCTACGAGCAGTACTTC. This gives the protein CATSRSRTSGSYEQYF.

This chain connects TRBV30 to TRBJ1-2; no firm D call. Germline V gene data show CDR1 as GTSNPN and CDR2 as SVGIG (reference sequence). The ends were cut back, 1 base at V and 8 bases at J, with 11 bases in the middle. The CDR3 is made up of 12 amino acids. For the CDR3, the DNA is TGTGCCTGGAGTGCTGGTACTTGGGGCTACACCTTC. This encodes CAWSAGTWGYTF. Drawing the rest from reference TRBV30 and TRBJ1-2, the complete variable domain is SQTIHQWPATLVQPVGSPLSLECTVEGTSNPNLYWYRQAAGRGLQLLFYSVGIGQISSEVPQNLSASRPQDRQFILSSKKLLLSDSGFYLCAWSAGTWGYTFGSGTRLTVV.

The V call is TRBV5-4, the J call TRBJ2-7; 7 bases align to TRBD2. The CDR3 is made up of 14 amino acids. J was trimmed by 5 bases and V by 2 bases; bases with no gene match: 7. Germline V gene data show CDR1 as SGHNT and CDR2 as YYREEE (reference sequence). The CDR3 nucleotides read TGTGCCAGCAGCTTCGGCGGGAGTCGTAACGAGCAGTACTTC. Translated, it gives CASSFGGSRNEQYF.

The CDR3 spells CASGQGAEAFF. CDR3 nucleotide sequence: TGTGCCAGTGGACAGGGGGCTGAAGCTTTCTTT. The V gene is TRBV2, the J gene TRBJ1-1, with 10 positions matching TRBD1. V dropped 9 bases and J dropped 6; count of bases not matched to a gene: 1. This CDR3 has 11 amino acids. Germline V lookup: CDR1 SNHLY, CDR2 FYNNEI.

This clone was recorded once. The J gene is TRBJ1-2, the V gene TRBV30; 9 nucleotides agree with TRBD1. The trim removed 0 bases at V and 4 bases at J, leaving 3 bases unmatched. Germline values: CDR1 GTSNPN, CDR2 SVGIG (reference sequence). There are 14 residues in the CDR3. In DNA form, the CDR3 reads TGTGCCTGGAGTGTACAGGGGGCGACCTATGGCTACACCTTC. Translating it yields CAWSVQGATYGYTF.

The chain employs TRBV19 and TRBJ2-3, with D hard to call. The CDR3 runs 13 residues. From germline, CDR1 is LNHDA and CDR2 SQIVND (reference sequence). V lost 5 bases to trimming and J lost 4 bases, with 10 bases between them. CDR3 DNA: TGTGCCAGTAGTTTGTCTAGGTCAGATACGCAGTATTTT. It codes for CASSLSRSDTQYF.

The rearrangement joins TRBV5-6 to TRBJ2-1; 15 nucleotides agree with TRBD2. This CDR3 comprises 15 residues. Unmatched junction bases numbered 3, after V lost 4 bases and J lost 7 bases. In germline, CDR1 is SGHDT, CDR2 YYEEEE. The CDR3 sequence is CASSRGLAGGNEQFF. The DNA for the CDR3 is TGTGCCAGCAGCAGGGGACTAGCGGGAGGTAATGAGCAGTTCTTC. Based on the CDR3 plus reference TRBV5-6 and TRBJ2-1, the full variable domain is DAGVTQSPTHLIKTRGQQVTLRCSPKSGHDTVSWYQQALGQGPQFIFQYYEEEERQRGNFPDRFSGHQFPNYSSELNVNALLLGDSALYLCASSRGLAGGNEQFFGPGTRLTVL.

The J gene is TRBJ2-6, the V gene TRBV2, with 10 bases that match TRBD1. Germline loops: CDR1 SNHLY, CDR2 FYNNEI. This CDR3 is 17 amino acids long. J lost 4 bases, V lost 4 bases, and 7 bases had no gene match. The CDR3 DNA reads TGTGCCAGCAGTGTCCGGGACAGGGGTCAAGGGGCCAACGTCCTGACTTTC. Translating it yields CASSVRDRGQGANVLTF.

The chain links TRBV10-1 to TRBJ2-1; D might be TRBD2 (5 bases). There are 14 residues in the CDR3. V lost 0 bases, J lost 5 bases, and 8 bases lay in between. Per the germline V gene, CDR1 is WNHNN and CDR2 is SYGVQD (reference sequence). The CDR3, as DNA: TGCGCCAGCAGTGAGTCAACCGGGAACAATGAGCAGTTCTTC. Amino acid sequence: CASSESTGNNEQFF.

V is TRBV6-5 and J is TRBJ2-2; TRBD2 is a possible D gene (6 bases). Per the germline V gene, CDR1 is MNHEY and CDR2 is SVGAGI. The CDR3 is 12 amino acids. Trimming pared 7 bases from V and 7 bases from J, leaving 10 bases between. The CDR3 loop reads CASTSSVGELFF. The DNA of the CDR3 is TGTGCCAGCACCTCTAGCGTCGGGGAGCTGTTTTTT.

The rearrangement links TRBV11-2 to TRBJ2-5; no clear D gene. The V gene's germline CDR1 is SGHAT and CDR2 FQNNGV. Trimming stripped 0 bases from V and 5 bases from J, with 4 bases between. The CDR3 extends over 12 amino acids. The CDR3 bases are TGTGCCAGCAGCTTAGAGTCGGAGACCCAGTACTTC. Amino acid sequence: CASSLESETQYF.

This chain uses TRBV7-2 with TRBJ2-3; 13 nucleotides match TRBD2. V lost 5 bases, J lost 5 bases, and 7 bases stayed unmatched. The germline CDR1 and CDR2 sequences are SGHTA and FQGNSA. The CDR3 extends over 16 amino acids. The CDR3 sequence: CASSPILAGGGDTQYF. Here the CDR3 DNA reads TGTGCCAGCAGCCCCATACTAGCGGGAGGGGGAGATACGCAGTATTTT.

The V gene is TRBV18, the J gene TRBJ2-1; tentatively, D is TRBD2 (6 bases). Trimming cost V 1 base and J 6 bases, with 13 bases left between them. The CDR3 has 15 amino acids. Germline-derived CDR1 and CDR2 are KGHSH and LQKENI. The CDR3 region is CASSPLPGAGNEQFF. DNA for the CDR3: TGTGCCAGCTCACCACTGCCGGGAGCGGGCAATGAGCAGTTCTTC.

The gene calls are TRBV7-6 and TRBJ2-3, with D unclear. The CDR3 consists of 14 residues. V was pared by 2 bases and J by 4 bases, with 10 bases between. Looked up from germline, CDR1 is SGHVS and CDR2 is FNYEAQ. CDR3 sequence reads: CASSLLSRADTQYF. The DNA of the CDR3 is TGTGCCAGCAGCTTACTTTCTAGAGCAGATACGCAGTATTTT.

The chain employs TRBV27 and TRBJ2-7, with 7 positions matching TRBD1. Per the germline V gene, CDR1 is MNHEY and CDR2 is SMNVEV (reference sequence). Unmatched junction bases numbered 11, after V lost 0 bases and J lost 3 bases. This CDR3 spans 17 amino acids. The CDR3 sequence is CASSLSRGTATFYEQYF. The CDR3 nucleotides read TGTGCCAGCAGTTTATCACGTGGGACAGCGACGTTCTACGAGCAGTACTTC.

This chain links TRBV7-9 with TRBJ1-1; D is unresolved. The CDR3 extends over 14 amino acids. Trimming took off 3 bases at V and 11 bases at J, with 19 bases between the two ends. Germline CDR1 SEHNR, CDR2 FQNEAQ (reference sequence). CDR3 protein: CASSFDVQTGGAFF. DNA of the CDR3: TGTGCCAGCAGCTTCGATGTGCAAACCGGAGGGGCTTTCTTT.

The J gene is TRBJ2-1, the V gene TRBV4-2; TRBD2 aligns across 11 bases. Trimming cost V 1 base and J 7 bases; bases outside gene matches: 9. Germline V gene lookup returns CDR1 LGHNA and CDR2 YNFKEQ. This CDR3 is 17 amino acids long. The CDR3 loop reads CASSQAPTSGMRNEQFF. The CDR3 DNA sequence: TGTGCCAGCAGCCAAGCCCCGACTAGCGGGATGAGAAATGAGCAGTTCTTC.

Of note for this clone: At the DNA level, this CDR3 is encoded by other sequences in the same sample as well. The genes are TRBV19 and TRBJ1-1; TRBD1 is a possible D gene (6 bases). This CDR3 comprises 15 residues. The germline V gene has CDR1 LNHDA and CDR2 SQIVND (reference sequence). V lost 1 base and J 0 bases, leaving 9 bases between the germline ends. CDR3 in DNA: TGTGCCAGTAGTATAGGAGGGGGAATGAACACTGAAGCTTTCTTT. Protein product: CASSIGGGMNTEAFF.

The CDR3, as DNA: TGCGCCAGCAGCACCGGACTAGCGGGGAACACAGATACGCAGTATTTT. This translates into CASSTGLAGNTDTQYF. This rearrangement joins TRBV5-1 to TRBJ2-3; the match to TRBD2 covers 12 bases. This CDR3 is built from 16 residues. After removal of 4 bases from V and 2 bases from J, the junction contained 5 bases not matched to a gene. Germline assignment: CDR1 SGHRS and CDR2 YFSETQ.

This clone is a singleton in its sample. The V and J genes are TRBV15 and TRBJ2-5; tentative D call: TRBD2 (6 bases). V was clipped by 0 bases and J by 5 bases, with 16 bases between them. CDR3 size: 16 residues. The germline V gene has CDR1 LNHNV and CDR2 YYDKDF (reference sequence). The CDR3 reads CATSRDYGGTRETQYF. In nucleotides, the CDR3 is TGTGCCACCAGCAGAGATTATGGCGGGACCCGGGAGACCCAGTACTTC.

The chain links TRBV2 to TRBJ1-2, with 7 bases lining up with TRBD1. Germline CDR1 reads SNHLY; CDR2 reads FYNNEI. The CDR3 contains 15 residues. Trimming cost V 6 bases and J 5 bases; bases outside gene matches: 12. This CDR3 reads CASRRDRPGGYGYTF. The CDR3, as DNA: TGTGCCAGCAGGAGGGACAGACCAGGCGGATATGGCTACACCTTC.

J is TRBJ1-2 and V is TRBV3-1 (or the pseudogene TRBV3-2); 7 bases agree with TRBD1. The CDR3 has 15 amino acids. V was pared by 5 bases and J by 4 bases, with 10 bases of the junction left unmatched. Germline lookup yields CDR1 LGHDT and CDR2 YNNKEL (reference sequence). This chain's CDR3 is CASSTQMTGSYGYTF. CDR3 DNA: TGTGCCAGCAGCACCCAGATGACAGGGAGCTATGGCTACACCTTC.

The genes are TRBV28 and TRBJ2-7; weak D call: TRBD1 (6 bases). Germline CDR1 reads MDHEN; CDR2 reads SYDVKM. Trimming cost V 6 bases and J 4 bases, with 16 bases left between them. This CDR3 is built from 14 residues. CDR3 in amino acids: CASSLPDSRYEQYF. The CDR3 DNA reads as TGTGCCAGCAGCCTTCCGGACAGTAGATACGAGCAGTACTTC.

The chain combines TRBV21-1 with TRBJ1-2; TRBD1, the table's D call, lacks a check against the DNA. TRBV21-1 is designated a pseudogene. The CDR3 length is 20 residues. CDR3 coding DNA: TGTGCCAGCAGCAGACCCTCTCGCGGCGCTAGGACAGGGCCGAGGTATGGCTACACCTTC. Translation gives CASSRPSRGARTGPRYGYTF.

The CDR3 nucleotides read TGTGCCAGCCTCGCGGGGGGACAGAATCAGCCCCAGCATTTT. Protein: CASLAGGQNQPQHF. The rearrangement links TRBV28 to TRBJ1-5; TRBD1 matches 7 bases. The V gene end was trimmed by 8 bases and the J gene end by 4 bases; junction bases not matched to a gene: 8. The CDR3 is 14 amino acids. Germline CDR1 MDHEN, CDR2 SYDVKM.

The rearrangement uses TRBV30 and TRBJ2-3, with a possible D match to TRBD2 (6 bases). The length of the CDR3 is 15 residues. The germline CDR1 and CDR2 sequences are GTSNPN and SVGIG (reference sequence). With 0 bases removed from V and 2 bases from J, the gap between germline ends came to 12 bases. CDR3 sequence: CAWSVRREVTDTQYF. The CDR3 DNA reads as TGTGCCTGGAGTGTGAGAAGGGAGGTCACAGATACGCAGTATTTT.

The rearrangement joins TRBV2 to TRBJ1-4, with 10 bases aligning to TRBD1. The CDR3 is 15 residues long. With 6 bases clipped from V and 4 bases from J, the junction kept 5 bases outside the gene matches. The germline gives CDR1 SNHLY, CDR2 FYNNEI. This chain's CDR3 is CASRFRDRGNEKLFF. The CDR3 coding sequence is TGTGCCAGCAGGTTCCGGGACAGGGGTAATGAAAAACTGTTTTTT. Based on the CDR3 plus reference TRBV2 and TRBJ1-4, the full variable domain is EPEVTQTPSHQVTQMGQEVILRCVPISNHLYFYWYRQILGQKVEFLVSFYNNEISEKSEIFDDQFSVERPDGSNFTLKIRSTKLEDSAMYFCASRFRDRGNEKLFFGSGTQLSVL.

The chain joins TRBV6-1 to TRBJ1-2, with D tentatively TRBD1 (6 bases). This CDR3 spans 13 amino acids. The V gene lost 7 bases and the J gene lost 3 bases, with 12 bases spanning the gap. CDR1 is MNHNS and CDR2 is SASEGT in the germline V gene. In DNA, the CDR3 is TGTGCCAGCACCCGGGGGGCAGACTATGGCTACACCTTC. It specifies CASTRGADYGYTF.

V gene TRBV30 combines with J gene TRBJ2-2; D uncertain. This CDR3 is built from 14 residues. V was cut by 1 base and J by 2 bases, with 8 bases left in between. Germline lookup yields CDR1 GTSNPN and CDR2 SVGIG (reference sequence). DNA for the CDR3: TGTGCCTGGAGTGCCGACTTAAACACCGGGGAGCTGTTTTTT. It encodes CAWSADLNTGELFF.

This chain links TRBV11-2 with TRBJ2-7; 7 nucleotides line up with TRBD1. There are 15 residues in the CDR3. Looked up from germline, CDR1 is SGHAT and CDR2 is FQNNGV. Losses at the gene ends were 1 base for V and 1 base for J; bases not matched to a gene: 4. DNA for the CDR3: TGTGCCAGCAGCTTAGCCGGGACAGATTCCTACGAGCAGTACTTC. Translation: CASSLAGTDSYEQYF.

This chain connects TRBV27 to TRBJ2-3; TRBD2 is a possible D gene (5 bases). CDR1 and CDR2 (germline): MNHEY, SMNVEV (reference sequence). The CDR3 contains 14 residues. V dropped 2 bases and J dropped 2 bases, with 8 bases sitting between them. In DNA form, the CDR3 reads TGTGCCAGCAGTTTAGGAGGCTTCACAGATACGCAGTATTTT. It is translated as CASSLGGFTDTQYF.